Listed below are T cell receptor beta chains from one sample, sequenced in a study of identical twins. Using its own MiXCR run on the 5' RACE reads, TCRdb lists one record per CDR3 protein. In the table there are about 530,000 distinct CDR3 sequences, 20% to 25% of which are singletons. These sequences were also reported in another study, on yellow fever vaccine responses in identical twins.

The sequencing sample was made of CD4+ T cells sorted from blood. The receptors shown here come from a woman aged 18-29 years in good health. CDR3s include the opening cysteine and the closing phenylalanine or tryptophan. Fields, in order: D gene, J gene, V gene, clone size, CDR3 DNA, CDR3 protein. A D gene is named only where the DNA matches it firmly. Some rows have no size entry. The others give once, few or many, or a class for an expanded clone.

D gene: TRBD1
J gene: TRBJ2-5
V gene: TRBV24-1
clone size: once
CDR3 DNA: TGTGCCACCAGTGAGGTACGGGACAGCCAAATCCAAGAGACCCAGTACTTC
CDR3 protein: CATSEVRDSQIQETQYF

D gene: -
J gene: TRBJ2-1
V gene: TRBV12-3/TRBV12-4
clone size: -
CDR3 DNA: TGTGCCAGCAGGGCAACAAGGGGGGGTAGTGAGCAGTTCTTC
CDR3 protein: CASRATRGGSEQFF

D gene: -
J gene: TRBJ1-1
V gene: TRBV28
clone size: -
CDR3 DNA: TGTGCCAGCACCCGATGGAACACTGAAGCTTTCTTT
CDR3 protein: CASTRWNTEAFF

D gene: -
J gene: TRBJ2-7
V gene: TRBV12-3/TRBV12-4
clone size: few
CDR3 DNA: TGTGCCAGCAGTTTCTCCAACCTCTCTAATAGGGACGAGCAGTACTTC
CDR3 protein: CASSFSNLSNRDEQYF

D gene: TRBD2
J gene: TRBJ2-7
V gene: TRBV3-1
clone size: few
CDR3 DNA: TGTGCCAGCAGCCTTGCGGGAGTCCCGGGCGAGCAGTACTTC
CDR3 protein: CASSLAGVPGEQYF

D gene: -
J gene: TRBJ2-7
V gene: TRBV11-2
clone size: few
CDR3 DNA: TGTGCCAGCAGCTTTTCCAGCGGGTCCTACGAGCAGTACTTC
CDR3 protein: CASSFSSGSYEQYF

D gene: TRBD2
J gene: TRBJ2-4
V gene: TRBV3-1
clone size: -
CDR3 DNA: TGTGCCACCGCCCGTAGCGGGGGGTTAGCCAAAAACATTCAGTACTTC
CDR3 protein: CATARSGGLAKNIQYF

D gene: -
J gene: TRBJ2-1
V gene: TRBV6-5
clone size: few
CDR3 DNA: TGTGCCAGCAGTTACTCGTTTGGCGAGCTAGGGGCCTACAATGAGCAGTTCTTC
CDR3 protein: CASSYSFGELGAYNEQFF

D gene: -
J gene: TRBJ2-5
V gene: TRBV29-1
clone size: -
CDR3 DNA: TGCAGCGGCCGTAGGGCAGCCCAAGAGACCCAGTACTTC
CDR3 protein: CSGRRAAQETQYF

D gene: TRBD1
J gene: TRBJ1-5
V gene: TRBV20-1
clone size: few
CDR3 DNA: TGCAGTGCTAGGCCCCGGACAGGGGTGGGTCAGCCCCAGCATTTT
CDR3 protein: CSARPRTGVGQPQHF

D gene: -
J gene: TRBJ1-1
V gene: TRBV20-1
clone size: few
CDR3 DNA: TGCAGTGCTAGAGGCAGGAACACTGAAGCTTTCTTT
CDR3 protein: CSARGRNTEAFF

D gene: -
J gene: TRBJ2-3
V gene: TRBV5-1
clone size: -
CDR3 DNA: TGCGCCAGCAGCCCGTTTTTGACTCCAGATACGCAGTATTTT
CDR3 protein: CASSPFLTPDTQYF

D gene: TRBD2
J gene: TRBJ2-2
V gene: TRBV27
clone size: few
CDR3 DNA: TGTGCCAGCAGTTTATTTTCCCAATGGTATACACAAAGAGCGGGGTTGAACACCGGGGAGCTGTTTTTT
CDR3 protein: CASSLFSQWYTQRAGLNTGELFF

D gene: TRBD1
J gene: TRBJ1-1
V gene: TRBV27
clone size: few
CDR3 DNA: TGTGCCAGCAGTTTAGGGGGACAGTCGAACACTGAAGCTTTCTTT
CDR3 protein: CASSLGGQSNTEAFF

D gene: -
J gene: TRBJ1-2
V gene: TRBV5-1
clone size: -
CDR3 DNA: TGCGCCAGCAGCTTTCGAACATCCTCTTATTATGGCTACACCTTC
CDR3 protein: CASSFRTSSYYGYTF

D gene: TRBD2
J gene: TRBJ2-1
V gene: TRBV5-1
clone size: few
CDR3 DNA: TGCGCCAGCAGCCATGGAGGACTAGCGGGGAACTACAATGAGCAGTTCTTC
CDR3 protein: CASSHGGLAGNYNEQFF

D gene: -
J gene: TRBJ2-5
V gene: TRBV5-1
clone size: -
CDR3 DNA: TGCGCCAGCAGCTTCCCGACGGGTGAAGAGACCCAGTACTTC
CDR3 protein: CASSFPTGEETQYF

D gene: TRBD2
J gene: TRBJ2-1
V gene: TRBV20-1
clone size: -
CDR3 DNA: TGCAGTGCGGCCTCTGCGGGAGGAAGTAATGAGCAGTTCTTC
CDR3 protein: CSAASAGGSNEQFF

D gene: -
J gene: TRBJ2-1
V gene: TRBV5-6
clone size: -
CDR3 DNA: TGTGCCAGCAGCTTCAAGAAGCGGGCCGACTCCTACAATGAGCAGTTCTTC
CDR3 protein: CASSFKKRADSYNEQFF

D gene: -
J gene: TRBJ2-3
V gene: TRBV24-1
clone size: few
CDR3 DNA: TGTGCCACCAGTGAATGGGCCGGGGGCGATACGCAGTATTTT
CDR3 protein: CATSEWAGGDTQYF

D gene: TRBD2
J gene: TRBJ2-3
V gene: TRBV24-1
clone size: few
CDR3 DNA: TGTGCCACCAGTGATTTTGGGACTAGCGGGAGGGCCTTGGATACGCAGTATTTT
CDR3 protein: CATSDFGTSGRALDTQYF

D gene: -
J gene: TRBJ2-1
V gene: TRBV29-1
clone size: few
CDR3 DNA: TGCAGCAGCGTTGATCTCCAAGGCGTGGACAATGAGCAGTTCTTC
CDR3 protein: CSSVDLQGVDNEQFF

D gene: TRBD2
J gene: TRBJ2-7
V gene: TRBV7-6
clone size: many
CDR3 DNA: TGTGCCAGCAGCCCATCTGCCGGGACTAGCACCTACGAGCAGTACTTC
CDR3 protein: CASSPSAGTSTYEQYF

D gene: TRBD1
J gene: TRBJ1-4
V gene: TRBV15
clone size: few
CDR3 DNA: TGTGCCACCAGCAGAGAAACAGGGGCAGTCAATGAAAAACTGTTTTTT
CDR3 protein: CATSRETGAVNEKLFF

D gene: -
J gene: TRBJ2-5
V gene: TRBV9
clone size: few
CDR3 DNA: TGTGCCAGCAGCGTTGAGGGAGTTGGGGAGACCCAGTACTTC
CDR3 protein: CASSVEGVGETQYF

D gene: -
J gene: TRBJ2-3
V gene: TRBV12-3/TRBV12-4
clone size: -
CDR3 DNA: TGTGCCAGCACCCACGGCGGATTACCGTCGGATACGCAGTATTTT
CDR3 protein: CASTHGGLPSDTQYF

D gene: TRBD1
J gene: TRBJ1-5
V gene: TRBV24-1
clone size: few
CDR3 DNA: TGTGCCACCAGTGCGAACAGGGGGACCCAGCCCCAGCATTTT
CDR3 protein: CATSANRGTQPQHF

D gene: -
J gene: TRBJ2-1
V gene: TRBV5-8
clone size: few
CDR3 DNA: TGTGCCAGCAGCATCGGACCCTACAATGAGCAGTTCTTC
CDR3 protein: CASSIGPYNEQFF

D gene: -
J gene: TRBJ2-3
V gene: TRBV5-5
clone size: few
CDR3 DNA: TGTGCCAGCAGCTCCGGGACGGGGGTCACAGATACGCAGTATTTT
CDR3 protein: CASSSGTGVTDTQYF

D gene: TRBD1
J gene: TRBJ2-6
V gene: TRBV10-3
clone size: -
CDR3 DNA: TGTGCCACGCTGCTGGGACAGGGTTATACTATCTCTGGGGCCAACGTCCTGACTTTC
CDR3 protein: CATLLGQGYTISGANVLTF

D gene: TRBD1
J gene: TRBJ2-7
V gene: TRBV2
clone size: -
CDR3 DNA: TGTGCCAGCACCAGCCAGGGGGCGGTTTACGAGCAGTACTTC
CDR3 protein: CASTSQGAVYEQYF

D gene: TRBD1
J gene: TRBJ2-1
V gene: TRBV7-9
clone size: few
CDR3 DNA: TGTGCCAGCAGCCGGGGACAGGGTGGGGACAATGAGCAGTTCTTC
CDR3 protein: CASSRGQGGDNEQFF

D gene: TRBD2
J gene: TRBJ2-1
V gene: TRBV20-1
clone size: -
CDR3 DNA: TGCAGTGCTAGAGGACTAGCCGGCGAGCAGTTCTTC
CDR3 protein: CSARGLAGEQFF

D gene: -
J gene: TRBJ2-1
V gene: TRBV20-1
clone size: -
CDR3 DNA: TGCAGTGCCTGGAGGTTCCCGGAGCAGTTCTTC
CDR3 protein: CSAWRFPEQFF

D gene: TRBD2
J gene: TRBJ2-2
V gene: TRBV12-3/TRBV12-4
clone size: -
CDR3 DNA: TGTGCCTGCAGTAGGACTAGCGGGAGAGGTTACGACACCGGGGAGCTGTTTTTT
CDR3 protein: CACSRTSGRGYDTGELFF

D gene: TRBD2
J gene: TRBJ2-1
V gene: TRBV6-2/TRBV6-3
clone size: -
CDR3 DNA: TGTGCCAGCAGACTAGCGGTCTCCTACAATGAGCAGTTCTTC
CDR3 protein: CASRLAVSYNEQFF

D gene: -
J gene: TRBJ2-5
V gene: TRBV9
clone size: few
CDR3 DNA: TGTGCCAGCAGCGTATCTTCAGAGACCCAGTACTTC
CDR3 protein: CASSVSSETQYF

D gene: -
J gene: TRBJ2-5
V gene: TRBV5-1
clone size: many
CDR3 DNA: TGCGCCAGCAGCTTGGCAGGACAGCAAGAGACCCAGTACTTC
CDR3 protein: CASSLAGQQETQYF

D gene: -
J gene: TRBJ1-3
V gene: TRBV12-5
clone size: few
CDR3 DNA: TGTGCTAGTGGACCTATTAGCTCTGGAAACACCATATATTTT
CDR3 protein: CASGPISSGNTIYF

D gene: TRBD1
J gene: TRBJ2-3
V gene: TRBV6-2/TRBV6-3
clone size: few
CDR3 DNA: TGTGCCAGCAGTTACACAGGGGAACTGAACACAGATACGCAGTATTTT
CDR3 protein: CASSYTGELNTDTQYF